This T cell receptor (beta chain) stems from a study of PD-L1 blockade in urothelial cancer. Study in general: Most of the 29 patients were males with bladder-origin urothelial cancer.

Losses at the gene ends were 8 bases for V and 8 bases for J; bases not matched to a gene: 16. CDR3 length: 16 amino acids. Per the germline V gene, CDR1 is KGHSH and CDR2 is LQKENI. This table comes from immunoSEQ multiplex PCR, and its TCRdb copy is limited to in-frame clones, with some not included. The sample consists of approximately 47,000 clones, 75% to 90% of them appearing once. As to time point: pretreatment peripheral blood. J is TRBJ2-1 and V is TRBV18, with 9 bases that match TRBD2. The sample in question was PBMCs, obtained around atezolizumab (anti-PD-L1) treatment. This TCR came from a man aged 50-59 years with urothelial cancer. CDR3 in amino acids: CASRRGSGGQQDEQFF. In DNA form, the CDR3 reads TGTGCCAGCCGAAGGGGAAGCGGGGGGCAGCAGGATGAGCAGTTCTTC.